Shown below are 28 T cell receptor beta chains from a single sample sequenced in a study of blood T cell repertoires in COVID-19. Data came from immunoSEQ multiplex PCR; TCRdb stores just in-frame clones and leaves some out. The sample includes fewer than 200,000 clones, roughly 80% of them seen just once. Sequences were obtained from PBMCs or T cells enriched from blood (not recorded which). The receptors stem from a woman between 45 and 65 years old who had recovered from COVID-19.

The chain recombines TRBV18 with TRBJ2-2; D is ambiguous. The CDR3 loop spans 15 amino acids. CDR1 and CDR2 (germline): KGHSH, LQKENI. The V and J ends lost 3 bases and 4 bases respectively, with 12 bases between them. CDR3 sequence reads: CASSPSSATTGELFF. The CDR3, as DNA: TGTGCCAGCTCACCGAGCAGCGCGACCACCGGGGAGCTGTTTTTT.

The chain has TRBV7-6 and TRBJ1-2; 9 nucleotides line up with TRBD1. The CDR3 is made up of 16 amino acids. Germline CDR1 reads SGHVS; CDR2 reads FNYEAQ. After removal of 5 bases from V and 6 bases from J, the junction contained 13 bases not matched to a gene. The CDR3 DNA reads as TGTGCCAGCAGCAGGGGACAGGGTCCCTCCAAGGATGGCTACACCTTC. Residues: CASSRGQGPSKDGYTF.

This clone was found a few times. DNA for the CDR3: TGTGCCAGCAGTTTTCGGTTTGAAGCTTTCTTT. Translation: CASSFRFEAFF. The chain has TRBV12-3 or TRBV12-4 and TRBJ1-1; D is ambiguous. This CDR3 spans 11 amino acids. The V end was cut by 3 bases, the J end by 7 bases, with 6 bases between.

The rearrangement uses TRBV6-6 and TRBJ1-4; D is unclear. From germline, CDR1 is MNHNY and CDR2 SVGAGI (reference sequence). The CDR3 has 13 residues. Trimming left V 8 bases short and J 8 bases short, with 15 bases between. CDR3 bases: TGTGCCAGCCAAAGGGAGATAGGCGAAAAACTGTTTTTT. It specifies CASQREIGEKLFF.

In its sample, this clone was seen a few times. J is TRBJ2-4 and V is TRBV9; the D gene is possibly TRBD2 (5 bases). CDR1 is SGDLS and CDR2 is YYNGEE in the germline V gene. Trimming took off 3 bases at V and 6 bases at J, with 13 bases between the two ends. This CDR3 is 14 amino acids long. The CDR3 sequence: CASSGTGPGNIQYF. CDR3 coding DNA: TGTGCCAGCAGCGGGACTGGTCCAGGAAACATTCAGTACTTC. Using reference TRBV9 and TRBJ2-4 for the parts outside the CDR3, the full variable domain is DSGVTQTPKHLITATGQRVTLRCSPRSGDLSVYWYQQSLDQGLQFLIQYYNGEERAKGNILERFSAQQFPDLHSELNLSSLELGDSALYFCASSGTGPGNIQYFGAGTRLSVL.

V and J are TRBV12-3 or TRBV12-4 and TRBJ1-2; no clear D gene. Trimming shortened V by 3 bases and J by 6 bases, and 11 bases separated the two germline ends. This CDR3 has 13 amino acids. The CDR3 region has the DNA TGTGCCAGCAGTTTTAGTAACCGAAATGGCTACACCTTC. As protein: CASSFSNRNGYTF.

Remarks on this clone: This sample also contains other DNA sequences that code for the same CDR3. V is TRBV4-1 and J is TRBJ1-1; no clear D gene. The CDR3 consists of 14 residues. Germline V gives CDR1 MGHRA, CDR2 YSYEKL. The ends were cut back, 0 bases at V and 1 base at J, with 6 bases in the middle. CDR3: CASSQEAGNTEAFF. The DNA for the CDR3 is TGCGCCAGCAGCCAAGAAGCCGGGAACACTGAAGCTTTCTTT.

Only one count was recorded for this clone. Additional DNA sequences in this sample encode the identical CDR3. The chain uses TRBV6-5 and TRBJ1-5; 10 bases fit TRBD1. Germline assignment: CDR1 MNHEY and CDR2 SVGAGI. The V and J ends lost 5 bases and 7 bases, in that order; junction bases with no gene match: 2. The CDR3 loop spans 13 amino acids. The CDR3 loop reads CASSRTGGQPQHF. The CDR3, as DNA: TGTGCCAGCAGTCGGACAGGGGGACAGCCCCAGCATTTT.

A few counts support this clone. This CDR3 is CASSRGVNTEAFF. CDR3 DNA: TGTGCCAGTAGCCGGGGGGTGAACACTGAAGCTTTCTTT. V usage is TRBV19 and J usage is TRBJ1-1; D perhaps matches TRBD1 (5 bases). V lost 6 bases and J lost 0, with 8 bases in between. The CDR3 loop spans 13 amino acids. Germline CDR1 LNHDA, CDR2 SQIVND (reference sequence). The entire variable domain, with the rest obtained from reference TRBV19 and TRBJ1-1, is as follows: DGGITQSPKYLFRKEGQNVTLSCEQNLNHDAMYWYRQDPGQGLRLIYYSQIVNDFQKGDIAEGYSVSREKKESFPLTVTSAQKNPTAFYLCASSRGVNTEAFFGQGTRLTVV.

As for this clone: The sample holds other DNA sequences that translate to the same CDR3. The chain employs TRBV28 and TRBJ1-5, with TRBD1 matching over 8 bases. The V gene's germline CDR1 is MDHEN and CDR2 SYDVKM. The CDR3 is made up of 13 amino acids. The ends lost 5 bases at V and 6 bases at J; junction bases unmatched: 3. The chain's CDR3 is CASSPGGSQPQHF. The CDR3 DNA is TGTGCCAGCAGTCCAGGGGGCAGTCAGCCCCAGCATTTT.

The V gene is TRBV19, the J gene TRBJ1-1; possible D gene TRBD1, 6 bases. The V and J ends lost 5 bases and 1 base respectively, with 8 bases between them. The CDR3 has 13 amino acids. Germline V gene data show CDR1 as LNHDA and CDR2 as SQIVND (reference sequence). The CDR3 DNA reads TGTGCCAGTAGTCGGGGGGCGAACACTGAAGCTTTCTTT. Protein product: CASSRGANTEAFF.

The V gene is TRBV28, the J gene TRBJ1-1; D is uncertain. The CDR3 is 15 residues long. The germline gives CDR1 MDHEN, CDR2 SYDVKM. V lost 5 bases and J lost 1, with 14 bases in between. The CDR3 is CASSPWETENTEAFF. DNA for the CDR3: TGTGCCAGCAGTCCGTGGGAGACGGAGAACACTGAAGCTTTCTTT.

The CDR3 sequence is CASSIVSWTFNEKLFF. The CDR3 coding sequence is TGTGCCAGTAGTATAGTGAGCTGGACTTTTAATGAAAAACTGTTTTTT. This chain links TRBV19 with TRBJ1-4, with D unclear. Trimming took 1 base from V and 4 from J, leaving 13 bases between them. The CDR3 spans 16 residues. Germline loops: CDR1 LNHDA, CDR2 SQIVND (reference sequence).

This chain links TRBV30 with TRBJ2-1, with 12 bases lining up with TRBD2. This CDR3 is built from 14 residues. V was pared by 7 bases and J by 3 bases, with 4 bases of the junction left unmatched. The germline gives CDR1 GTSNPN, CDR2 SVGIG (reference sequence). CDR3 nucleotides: TGTGCCTTTACTAGCGGGAGGTTCTACAATGAGCAGTTCTTC. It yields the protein CAFTSGRFYNEQFF.

The CDR3 reads CASSPPDNLAKNIQYF. DNA for the CDR3: TGTGCCAGCTCACCACCGGACAACCTAGCCAAAAACATTCAGTACTTC. The J gene is TRBJ2-4, the V gene TRBV18; the D gene is possibly TRBD1 (5 bases). V was cut by 0 bases and J by 0 bases, with 9 bases left in between. There are 16 residues in the CDR3. Germline assignment: CDR1 KGHSH and CDR2 LQKENI.

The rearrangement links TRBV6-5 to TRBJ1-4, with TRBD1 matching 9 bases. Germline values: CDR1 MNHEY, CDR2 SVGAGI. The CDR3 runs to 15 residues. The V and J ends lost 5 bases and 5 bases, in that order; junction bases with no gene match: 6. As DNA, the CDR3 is TGTGCCAGCAGTAAACAGGGGGCCTGGAATGAAAAACTGTTTTTT. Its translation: CASSKQGAWNEKLFF.

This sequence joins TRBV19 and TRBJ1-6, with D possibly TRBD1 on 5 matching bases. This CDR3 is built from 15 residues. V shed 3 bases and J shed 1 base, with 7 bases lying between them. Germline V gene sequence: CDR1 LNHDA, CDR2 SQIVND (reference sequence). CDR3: CASSMEGSYNSPLHF. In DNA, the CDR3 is TGTGCCAGTAGTATGGAGGGGTCCTATAATTCACCCCTCCACTTT.

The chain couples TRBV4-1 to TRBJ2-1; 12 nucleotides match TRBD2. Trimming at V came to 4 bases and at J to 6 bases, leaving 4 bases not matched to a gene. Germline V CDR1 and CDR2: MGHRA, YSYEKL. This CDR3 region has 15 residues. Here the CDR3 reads CASSPGLAGFNEQFF. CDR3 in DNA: TGCGCCAGCAGCCCTGGACTAGCGGGATTCAATGAGCAGTTCTTC.

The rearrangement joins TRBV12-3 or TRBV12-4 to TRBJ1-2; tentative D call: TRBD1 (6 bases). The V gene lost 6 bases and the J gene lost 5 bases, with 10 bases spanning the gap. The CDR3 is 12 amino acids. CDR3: CASRGRGYGYTF. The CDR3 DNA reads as TGTGCCAGCAGGGGCAGGGGATATGGCTACACCTTC.

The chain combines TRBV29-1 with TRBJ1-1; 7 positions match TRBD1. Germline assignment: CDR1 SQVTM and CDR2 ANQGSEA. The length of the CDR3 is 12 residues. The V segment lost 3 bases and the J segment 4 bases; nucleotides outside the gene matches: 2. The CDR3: CSVDPGGTEAFF. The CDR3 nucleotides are TGCAGCGTTGATCCAGGGGGCACTGAAGCTTTCTTT.

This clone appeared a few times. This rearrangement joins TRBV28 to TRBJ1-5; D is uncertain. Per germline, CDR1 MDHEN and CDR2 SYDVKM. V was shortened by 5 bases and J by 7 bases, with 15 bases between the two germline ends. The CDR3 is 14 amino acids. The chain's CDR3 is CASSGLPMGQPQHF. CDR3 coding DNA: TGTGCCAGCAGTGGACTCCCCATGGGCCAGCCCCAGCATTTT.

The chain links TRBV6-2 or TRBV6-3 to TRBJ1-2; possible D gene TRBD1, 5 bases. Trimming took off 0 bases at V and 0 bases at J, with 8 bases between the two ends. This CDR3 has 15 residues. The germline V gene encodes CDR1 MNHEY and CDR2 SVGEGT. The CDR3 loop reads CASSYSAGTNYGYTF. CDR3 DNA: TGTGCCAGCAGTTACTCGGCAGGGACTAACTATGGCTACACCTTC.

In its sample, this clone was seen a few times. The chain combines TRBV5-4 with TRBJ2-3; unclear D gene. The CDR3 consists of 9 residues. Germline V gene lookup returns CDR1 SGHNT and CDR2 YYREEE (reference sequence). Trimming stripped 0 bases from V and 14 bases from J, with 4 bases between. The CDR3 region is CASSLVRYF. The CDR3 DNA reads TGTGCCAGCAGCTTGGTGAGGTATTTT.

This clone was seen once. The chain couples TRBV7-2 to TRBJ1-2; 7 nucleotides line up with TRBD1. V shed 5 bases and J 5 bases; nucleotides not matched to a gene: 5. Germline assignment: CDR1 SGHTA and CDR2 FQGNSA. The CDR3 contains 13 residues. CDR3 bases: TGTGCCAGCAGCCAGGACAGGAGGTATGGCTACACCTTC. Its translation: CASSQDRRYGYTF.

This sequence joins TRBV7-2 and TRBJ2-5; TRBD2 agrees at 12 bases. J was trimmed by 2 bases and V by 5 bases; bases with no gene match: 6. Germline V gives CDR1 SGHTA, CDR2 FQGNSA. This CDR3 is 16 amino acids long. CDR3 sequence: CASSPLAGGGQETQYF. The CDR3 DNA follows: TGTGCCAGCAGCCCACTAGCGGGAGGAGGGCAAGAGACCCAGTACTTC.

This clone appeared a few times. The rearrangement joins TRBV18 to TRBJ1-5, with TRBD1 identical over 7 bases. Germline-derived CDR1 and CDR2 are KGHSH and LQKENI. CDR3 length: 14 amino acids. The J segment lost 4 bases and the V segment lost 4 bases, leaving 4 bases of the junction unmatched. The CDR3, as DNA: TGTGCCAGCTCACAGGGACAGAGTAATCAGCCCCAGCATTTT. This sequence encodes CASSQGQSNQPQHF.

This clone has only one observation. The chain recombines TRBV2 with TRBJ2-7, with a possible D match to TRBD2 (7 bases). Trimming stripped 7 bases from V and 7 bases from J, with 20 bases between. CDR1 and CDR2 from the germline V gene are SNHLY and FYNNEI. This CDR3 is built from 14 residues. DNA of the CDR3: TGTGCCAGCAAGGGGGAGGGGGTAAATGGAGAGCAGTACGTC. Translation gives CASKGEGVNGEQYV.

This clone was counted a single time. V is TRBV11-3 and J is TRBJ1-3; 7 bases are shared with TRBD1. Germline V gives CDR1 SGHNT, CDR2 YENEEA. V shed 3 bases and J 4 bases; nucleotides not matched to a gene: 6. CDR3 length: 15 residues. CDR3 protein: CASSFAGGTGNTIYF. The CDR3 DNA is TGTGCCAGCAGCTTCGCAGGGGGAACGGGAAACACCATATATTTT.